The 14 T cell receptor beta chains given below trace back to one sample, sequenced in a study of blood T cell repertoires in COVID-19. TCRdb keeps only in-frame clones here, not all; method: immunoSEQ multiplex PCR. The sample carries about 250,000 clones, 70% to 90% recorded once. Material: peripheral blood. Receptors originate from a man in his late teens or twenties with active or convalescent COVID-19.

About this clone itself: The identical CDR3 is also encoded by other nucleotide sequences in the sample. This sequence joins TRBV29-1 and TRBJ2-3, with TRBD2 matching over 7 bases. CDR3 length: 14 residues. Germline V CDR1 and CDR2: SQVTM, ANQGSEA. V lost 1 base to trimming and J lost 1 base; unmatched junction nucleotides: 2. The CDR3 is CSVEGGRGTDTQYF. CDR3 in DNA: TGCAGCGTTGAAGGAGGGAGGGGCACAGATACGCAGTATTTT.

The chain couples TRBV5-1 to TRBJ2-5; 7 bases match TRBD1. The CDR3 loop spans 15 amino acids. Trimming removed 0 bases from V and 4 bases from J; junction bases left unmatched: 6. The germline V gene encodes CDR1 SGHRS and CDR2 YFSETQ. CDR3: CASSLGTGTGETQYF. CDR3 nucleotides: TGCGCCAGCAGCTTGGGGACAGGCACGGGAGAGACCCAGTACTTC.

The sample holds a few counts of this clone. The chain links TRBV7-2 to TRBJ1-1; 7 bases line up with TRBD1. Germline V gives CDR1 SGHTA, CDR2 FQGNSA. With 4 bases clipped from V and 5 bases from J, the junction kept 7 bases outside the gene matches. CDR3 length: 14 amino acids. Written as DNA, the CDR3 is TGTGCCAGCAGCTCTAACAGGGGCTGGACTGAAGCTTTCTTT. This translates into CASSSNRGWTEAFF.

This chain joins TRBV5-5 and TRBJ1-1, with 7 positions matching TRBD1. CDR3 length equals 13 residues. Germline lookup yields CDR1 SGHKS and CDR2 YYEKEE (reference sequence). V was pared by 4 bases and J by 4 bases, with 4 bases of the junction left unmatched. The DNA of the CDR3 is TGTGCCAGCAGCAGAGACAGGGCCACTGAAGCTTTCTTT. It codes for CASSRDRATEAFF.

V and J are TRBV7-8 and TRBJ1-2, with TRBD1 identical over 9 bases. Germline values: CDR1 SGHVS, CDR2 FQNEAQ. This CDR3 contains 18 residues. The junction had 10 bases not matched to a gene; V was cut back by 1 base and J by 1 base. The CDR3 sequence is CASSLVPGQGENNYGYTF. The CDR3 DNA reads as TGTGCCAGCAGCTTAGTACCGGGACAGGGAGAGAATAACTATGGCTACACCTTC.

The chain is built from TRBV3-1 (or the pseudogene TRBV3-2) and TRBJ1-2; 11 bases are shared with TRBD1. This CDR3 has 17 amino acids. The V and J ends lost 4 bases and 0 bases, in that order; junction bases with no gene match: 7. Germline V gene lookup returns CDR1 LGHDT and CDR2 YNNKEL (reference sequence). CDR3: CASSRGTGGSANYGYTF. CDR3 bases: TGTGCCAGCAGCCGAGGGACAGGGGGTTCCGCTAACTATGGCTACACCTTC.

The rearrangement joins TRBV9 to TRBJ2-2; weak D call: TRBD1 (5 bases). The CDR3 is 15 residues long. V lost 4 bases and J 1 base, leaving 11 bases between the germline ends. The germline V gene encodes CDR1 SGDLS and CDR2 YYNGEE. CDR3 DNA: TGTGCCAGCAGCCCTCAAGGACAGAACACCGGGGAGCTGTTTTTT. It specifies CASSPQGQNTGELFF.

The CDR3 nucleotides read TGTGCCAGCAGCCAAGGGGCTAGCGCCACAGATACGCAGTATTTT. This translates into CASSQGASATDTQYF. The rearrangement uses TRBV4-2 and TRBJ2-3, with D perhaps TRBD2 (6 bases). The CDR3 is made up of 15 amino acids. CDR1 is LGHNA and CDR2 is YNFKEQ in the germline V gene. With 1 base removed from V and 2 bases from J, the gap between germline ends came to 10 bases.

The chain has TRBV6-5 and TRBJ1-1; 9 bases match TRBD1. V lost 6 bases to trimming and J lost 11 bases; unmatched junction nucleotides: 4. There are 11 residues in the CDR3. Germline V gene sequence: CDR1 MNHEY, CDR2 SVGAGI. The CDR3 DNA reads as TGTGCCAGCAGCCGGGACAGGGAGGCTTTCTTT. Translating it yields CASSRDREAFF.

The V gene is TRBV7-9, the J gene TRBJ2-1, with a weak D call TRBD1 (6 bases). Germline V CDR1 and CDR2: SEHNR, FQNEAQ (reference sequence). The CDR3 sequence is 16 residues long. Trimming pared 5 bases from V and 2 bases from J, leaving 16 bases between. This chain's CDR3 is CASSQNRVGAYNEQFF. CDR3 in DNA: TGTGCCAGCAGCCAAAACAGGGTTGGCGCCTACAATGAGCAGTTCTTC.

The DNA of the CDR3 is TGTGCCAGCAGTTTCCGCCCCGGGACAGGGGGCTATGGCTACACCTTC. Its protein is CASSFRPGTGGYGYTF. V is TRBV28 and J is TRBJ1-2; 11 bases fit TRBD1. The V segment lost 3 bases and the J segment 4 bases; nucleotides outside the gene matches: 7. The CDR3 spans 16 residues. Germline V gives CDR1 MDHEN, CDR2 SYDVKM.

The V and J genes are TRBV19 and TRBJ1-5, with a possible D match to TRBD1 (6 bases). The V gene's germline CDR1 is LNHDA and CDR2 SQIVND (reference sequence). The CDR3 runs to 17 residues. Deletions cut 6 bases from V and 7 bases from J, with 25 bases between. CDR3: CASRPTQKTGTGQPQHF. The CDR3, as DNA: TGTGCCAGTAGACCAACACAAAAGACAGGAACGGGACAGCCCCAGCATTTT.

The CDR3 sequence is CASSVTGGPQETQYF. The CDR3 nucleotides are TGTGCCAGCAGCGTGACCGGGGGGCCACAAGAGACCCAGTACTTC. This chain connects TRBV9 to TRBJ2-5; perhaps TRBD2 as D (7 bases). Germline V gene sequence: CDR1 SGDLS, CDR2 YYNGEE. The CDR3 sequence is 15 residues long. The V end was cut by 2 bases, the J end by 2 bases, with 13 bases between.

V and J are TRBV19 and TRBJ2-7; 7 bases fit TRBD2. This CDR3 is 15 amino acids long. CDR1 LNHDA and CDR2 SQIVND come from the germline V gene (reference sequence). With V trimmed by 8 bases and J by 6 bases, 16 bases remained unmatched. CDR3 amino acids: CASAKSAGLLSEQYF. The DNA for the CDR3 is TGTGCCAGTGCCAAGTCAGCGGGGCTACTGAGCGAGCAGTACTTC.